This TCR beta chain was captured in a study of T cells in women clearing cervical HPV infection (dated by TCRdb to 2016 to 2019). Notes on the research overall: The cases were about 23 women with histologically confirmed HPV16-related CIN3 or worse, and 2 of those women had invasive cancers. The controls were around 25 women whose single incident HPV16 infection cleared within 12 months with no development of precancer or cancer. A median age of approximately 30 years was observed in cases versus approximately 40 in controls, and no significant differences in baseline characteristics were found. Five blinded duplicates per group were added as quality controls, giving 60 or so samples: 50 or so participants and 10 replicates. This exploratory proof-of-principle case-control study, nested within the Guanacaste HPV Natural History Study in Costa Rica, compared TCR repertoires among women with different cervical HPV16 outcomes. For cases, a median interval of approximately 140 days, with an interquartile range of about 85 to 200 days, was observed between lesion detection and blood sampling. In the parent cohort, 10,049 women aged 18 or older were enrolled in Guanacaste, Costa Rica, during 1993 to 1994 and were followed for six to seven years. Cases and controls were matched on year of sample collection and on age within five years. Because only a few women had HLA typing data, the possibility that HLA type acted as a confounder could not be ruled out. Case blood was taken at the visit when the lesion was first identified, whereas control blood was taken when infection was no longer detected. The study at large found these results: Random forest classifiers combining richness and V gene abundances distinguished cases from controls with an estimated AUC of approximately 0.83. Because T-cell numbers per sample were unknown, differences in richness could reflect varying T-cell content rather than repertoire biology. Across sequencing depths, CIN3+ cases showed significantly higher TCR repertoire richness than controls, but evenness did not differ between the groups. Whether associations preceded infection or resulted from infection could not be shown with the cross-sectional design, and effector/memory subsets and HPV-specific T cells were not isolated. Lower TRBV6-7 relative abundance was observed in cases than in controls (roughly 0.12% versus 0.15%; Bonferroni P = 0.0008).

Unmatched junction bases come to 11, with V trimmed by 5 bases and J by 2 bases. The CDR3 holds 16 amino acids from the cysteine to the phenylalanine. Part of the CDR3 DNA is given, 39 bases translated from base 1. A remark on this clone: Its antigen is currently not known. The read ends 3 residues early relative to the CDR3; the germline J gene fills the gap.

TCR beta CDR3 regions were amplified by multiplex PCR using the immunoSEQ assay from an average of approximately 1,200 ng genomic DNA per sample. To correct primer bias, the assay used a complete synthetic TCR repertoire to set an amplification baseline. The amplicons were sequenced on the Illumina platform. In the authors' own workflow: Error correction of the sequences involved clustering with frequency ratios plus a modified nearest-neighbor algorithm, after which the sequences were analyzed in the immunoSEQ Analyzer using IMGT gene definitions. At each rarefaction depth, TCR richness and evenness were averaged across 20 rarefaction repeats, and samples with fewer sequences than that depth were excluded. Wilcoxon rank sum tests with FDR correction were used to compare V, D and J gene relative abundances between the groups. In the blinded duplicates, the intraclass correlation was less than 97% for TCR richness and averaged about 80% across approximately 60 gene segments. Drawn from immuneACCESS, this table holds only the in-frame rearrangements with V and J called that TCRdb kept. Clones are partly lost; checked studies trace under half to an unresolved V gene and leave the rest unexplained. The D gene and trimming were derived from the DNA, and the V and J assignments and clone size from that table. The sample table holds fewer than 40,000 clones. Together, the top ten hold under 5% of the sample.

Every participant had a single incident cervical HPV16 infection, and prevalent HPV16 infections were excluded. Cervical HPV DNA was detected with MY09/MY11 PCR, and genotyping was done by dot-blot hybridization. Fifteen mL of heparinized blood were centrifuged, and the buffy coat was split into aliquots, frozen at -30 degrees C, and then kept at -80 degrees C. QIAGEN kits were used to extract genomic DNA from the buffy coat specimens. The sequence links TRBV12-3 or TRBV12-4 to TRBJ2-5; TRBD2 matches 7 bases in the middle. The sample was blood buffy coat. This receptor was obtained from a woman aged 18 to 75 with a cervical HPV16 infection that either progressed to CIN3+ or cleared (not recorded which). The CDR3 reads CASSTSSGYNQETQYF. The sequenced part of the CDR3 DNA is TGTGCCAGCAGTACTTCTAGCGGATATAATCAAGAGACC.